This TCR beta chain came from a study of control samples from healthy donors and cancer patients. Losses at the gene ends were 4 bases for V and 7 bases for J; bases not matched to a gene: 1. The length of the CDR3 is 11 residues. The V gene's germline CDR1 is MNHEY and CDR2 SVGAGI. Repertoires were generated with immunoSEQ multiplex PCR, while TCRdb's copy carries only in-frame clones and drops some. The repertoire includes about 12,000 clones, around 89% of them detected once, and 2.8% sits in the top ten. The V and J genes are TRBV6-5 and TRBJ2-7; 7 nucleotides line up with TRBD2. This clonotype was sampled from a male donor with melanoma. Sequencing used formalin-fixed, paraffin-embedded tissue. The CDR3 DNA reads as TGTGCCAGCAGTTGGGGAGGGGAGCAGTACTTC. Amino acids: CASSWGGEQYF.